These 25 T cell receptor beta chains were sequenced from one sample in a study of OX40 agonist ivuxolimab in advanced cancers. Sequencing used immunoSEQ multiplex PCR; TCRdb keeps in-frame clones, though not all of them. The repertoire holds tens of thousands of clones, with 89% as singletons. Specimen: CD4+ or CD8+ T cells sorted from blood, collected in a trial of the OX40 agonist ivuxolimab. These receptors were taken from an adult with an advanced solid tumor such as melanoma, head and neck, liver or kidney cancer.

The chain employs TRBV5-1 and TRBJ2-1; 8 bases are a match to TRBD1. From germline, CDR1 is SGHRS and CDR2 YFSETQ. After removal of 0 bases from V and 5 bases from J, the junction contained 7 bases not matched to a gene. The CDR3 totals 16 residues. The CDR3, as DNA: TGCGCCAGCAGCTTGGCCTCGGACAGGGTGAACAATGAGCAGTTCTTC. Its protein is CASSLASDRVNNEQFF.

This clone has only a few counts. The chain has TRBV5-1 and TRBJ1-2, with TRBD1 as a possible D gene (5 bases). Trimming removed 6 bases from V and 3 bases from J, with 15 bases in between. Germline assignment: CDR1 SGHRS and CDR2 YFSETQ. The CDR3 runs to 14 residues. This CDR3 reads CASTQTWGDYGYTF. Here the CDR3 DNA reads TGCGCCAGCACCCAAACGTGGGGGGACTATGGCTACACCTTC.

This chain links TRBV10-1 with TRBJ2-7, with 11 bases identical to TRBD1. This CDR3 is built from 14 residues. Trimming took 6 bases from V and 2 from J; bases not matched to a gene: 3. The germline V gene encodes CDR1 WNHNN and CDR2 SYGVQD (reference sequence). The CDR3 nucleotides are TGCGCCAGCAGCGGGACAGGGGGTCCCTACGAGCAGTACTTC. Translated, it gives CASSGTGGPYEQYF.

This clone was detected a few times. This chain links TRBV18 with TRBJ1-6; D unclear. V was pared by 2 bases and J by 7 bases, with 15 bases between. The length of the CDR3 is 16 residues. Germline lookup yields CDR1 KGHSH and CDR2 LQKENI. The CDR3, as DNA: TGTGCCAGCTCACCAGATAGGGTCGGGTGGAATTCACCCCTCCACTTT. Translation: CASSPDRVGWNSPLHF.

J is TRBJ1-1 and V is TRBV5-1; 7 nucleotides line up with TRBD1. Germline trimming cut 0 bases from V and 1 base from J; bases unmatched to any gene: 6. The CDR3 extends over 16 amino acids. Germline V CDR1 and CDR2: SGHRS, YFSETQ. CDR3 DNA: TGCGCCAGCAGCTTGGGACAGGGCCAATGGAACACTGAAGCTTTCTTT. Amino acid sequence: CASSLGQGQWNTEAFF.

This clone has just one count. In nucleotides, the CDR3 is TGTGCCAGCTCACTCGGGACAGGGCCCTATGGCTACACCTTC. This translates into CASSLGTGPYGYTF. This chain connects TRBV18 to TRBJ1-2; 9 bases line up with TRBD1. The CDR3 is 14 amino acids. Germline CDR1 reads KGHSH; CDR2 reads LQKENI. The V segment lost 4 bases and the J segment 4 bases; nucleotides outside the gene matches: 4.

The chain couples TRBV9 to TRBJ2-7, with 7 bases that match TRBD1. The V gene's germline CDR1 is SGDLS and CDR2 YYNGEE. There are 15 residues in the CDR3. With V trimmed by 6 bases and J by 5 bases, 14 bases remained unmatched. The CDR3 nucleotides read TGTGCCAGCAACCCCTTTGACAGGGCGGGCGACGAGCAGTACTTC. Translated, it gives CASNPFDRAGDEQYF.

V usage is TRBV6-5 and J usage is TRBJ2-1, with 10 nucleotides matching TRBD1. The germline V gene has CDR1 MNHEY and CDR2 SVGAGI. V lost 4 bases to trimming and J lost 7 bases; unmatched junction nucleotides: 7. CDR3 length: 15 amino acids. CDR3 sequence: CASSWTGTGVNEQFF. DNA of the CDR3: TGTGCCAGCAGTTGGACCGGGACAGGGGTGAATGAGCAGTTCTTC.

The V gene is TRBV9, the J gene TRBJ1-2; no firm D call. The CDR3 contains 13 residues. CDR1 and CDR2 from the germline V gene are SGDLS and YYNGEE. V lost 4 bases, J lost 4 bases, and 11 bases lay in between. The DNA for the CDR3 is TGTGCCAGCAGCCCTCGTGGGTCCTATGGCTACACCTTC. Its protein product is CASSPRGSYGYTF.

V and J are TRBV5-1 and TRBJ2-1; possible D gene TRBD2, 5 bases. In germline, CDR1 is SGHRS, CDR2 YFSETQ. V lost 1 base to trimming and J lost 0 bases, with 20 bases between them. The CDR3 is 19 residues long. In DNA form, the CDR3 reads TGCGCCAGCAGCTTGTTAGGGCTCAGAGGGCCCAGCTCCTACAATGAGCAGTTCTTC. Its translation: CASSLLGLRGPSSYNEQFF.

The V and J genes are TRBV28 and TRBJ2-3, with D tentatively TRBD2 (6 bases). CDR3 size: 15 residues. Per the germline V gene, CDR1 is MDHEN and CDR2 is SYDVKM. Trimming took off 3 bases at V and 1 base at J, with 11 bases between the two ends. CDR3: CASSFRGGGTDTQYF. The CDR3, as DNA: TGTGCCAGCAGTTTCAGAGGAGGGGGCACAGATACGCAGTATTTT.

This chain connects TRBV6-1 to TRBJ2-3; tentatively, D is TRBD1 (5 bases). CDR1 is MNHNS and CDR2 is SASEGT in the germline V gene. This CDR3 contains 15 residues. V was trimmed by 2 bases and J by 8 bases, leaving 17 bases between them. In DNA, the CDR3 is TGTGCCAGCAGTGAACTCTGGGGCTCTTACGGTACGCAGTATTTT. It encodes CASSELWGSYGTQYF.

V gene TRBV10-3 combines with J gene TRBJ1-5; D not certain. Trimming took off 8 bases at V and 3 bases at J, with 8 bases between the two ends. Germline V gives CDR1 ENHRY, CDR2 SYGVKD. The CDR3 extends over 12 amino acids. CDR3 bases: TGTGCCATCCGGGCAGACAATCAGCCCCAGCATTTT. Translating gives CAIRADNQPQHF.

The gene calls are TRBV19 and TRBJ2-3, with D possibly TRBD2 on 5 matching bases. Trimming cost V 1 base and J 7 bases, with 6 bases left between them. Germline lookup yields CDR1 LNHDA and CDR2 SQIVND (reference sequence). This CDR3 spans 12 amino acids. The CDR3: CASSIAGNTQYF. DNA for the CDR3: TGTGCCAGTAGTATAGCCGGGAATACGCAGTATTTT. Full variable domain (rest looked up from reference TRBV19 and TRBJ2-3): DGGITQSPKYLFRKEGQNVTLSCEQNLNHDAMYWYRQDPGQGLRLIYYSQIVNDFQKGDIAEGYSVSREKKESFPLTVTSAQKNPTAFYLCASSIAGNTQYFGPGTRLTVL.

This sequence joins TRBV11-2 and TRBJ2-1, with 8 nucleotides matching TRBD1. Trimming removed 5 bases from V and 12 bases from J; junction bases left unmatched: 6. The CDR3 is made up of 12 amino acids. Germline V gene sequence: CDR1 SGHAT, CDR2 FQNNGV. CDR3 sequence (DNA): TGTGCCAGCAGCGTCCAGGGGGCGAGGCAGTTCTTC. Its translation: CASSVQGARQFF.

The chain carries TRBV28 and TRBJ2-1, with D possibly being TRBD2 (6 bases). Germline CDR1 reads MDHEN; CDR2 reads SYDVKM. The CDR3 has 15 residues. With 7 bases removed from V and 8 bases from J, the gap between germline ends came to 21 bases. CDR3 loop: CASTRRGAGSDEQFF. CDR3 in DNA: TGTGCCAGCACCAGACGAGGGGCGGGAAGCGATGAGCAGTTCTTC.

The chain has TRBV9 and TRBJ2-1, with TRBD2 matching over 11 bases. V was pared by 2 bases and J by 4 bases, with 2 bases of the junction left unmatched. The germline V gene has CDR1 SGDLS and CDR2 YYNGEE. This CDR3 comprises 15 residues. The CDR3 DNA sequence: TGTGCCAGCAGCGTTGGACTAGCGGGTTACAATGAGCAGTTCTTC. Translated, it gives CASSVGLAGYNEQFF.

This chain links TRBV29-1 with TRBJ1-2; the D is unclear. This CDR3 region has 15 residues. Trimming took 4 bases from V and 2 from J, leaving 17 bases between them. Germline V gene lookup returns CDR1 SQVTM and CDR2 ANQGSEA. The CDR3 spells CSVVVRRNLNYGYTF. CDR3 DNA: TGCAGCGTTGTTGTTCGAAGAAACTTGAACTATGGCTACACCTTC.

The chain uses TRBV5-1 and TRBJ2-5, with D possibly called TRBD1 or TRBD2 (6 bases each). Germline V gives CDR1 SGHRS, CDR2 YFSETQ. The CDR3 runs 16 residues. The V gene lost 0 bases and the J gene lost 0 bases, with 12 bases spanning the gap. CDR3 DNA: TGCGCCAGCAGCTTGGTGCCGGGGGCCGACCAAGAGACCCAGTACTTC. It is translated as CASSLVPGADQETQYF.

The chain has TRBV4-1 and TRBJ2-5; D is perhaps TRBD2 (5 bases). Germline V gene sequence: CDR1 MGHRA, CDR2 YSYEKL. The ends were cut back, 4 bases at V and 4 bases at J, with 13 bases in the middle. CDR3 size: 14 residues. CDR3 residues: CASSPDSVSETQYF. CDR3 DNA: TGCGCCAGCAGCCCGGATAGCGTCTCAGAGACCCAGTACTTC.

This clone was seen just once. The V call is TRBV15, the J call TRBJ2-1; TRBD2 is a possible D gene (6 bases). The germline V gene encodes CDR1 LNHNV and CDR2 YYDKDF (reference sequence). This CDR3 is built from 15 residues. V was shortened by 5 bases and J by 7 bases, with 18 bases between the two germline ends. The chain's CDR3 is CATSGLAVMGNEQFF. CDR3 sequence (DNA): TGTGCCACCAGCGGGTTAGCGGTTATGGGGAATGAGCAGTTCTTC.

This clone occurred a few times. The V gene is TRBV28, the J gene TRBJ2-7; TRBD1 matches at 7 bases. The trim removed 3 bases at V and 6 bases at J, leaving 11 bases unmatched. CDR1 is MDHEN, CDR2 SYDVKM, per germline. This CDR3 region has 15 residues. Written as DNA, the CDR3 is TGTGCCAGCAGTTTGGGGGCAGGGGGATTCTCCGAGCAGTACTTC. Protein sequence: CASSLGAGGFSEQYF.

This rearrangement joins TRBV11-2 to TRBJ2-7; 10 nucleotides line up with TRBD2. The CDR3 totals 18 residues. Germline trimming cut 5 bases from V and 3 bases from J; bases unmatched to any gene: 16. The germline V gene has CDR1 SGHAT and CDR2 FQNNGV. CDR3 in amino acids: CASSPVQKSSGRVYEQYF. The CDR3 nucleotides read TGTGCCAGCAGCCCAGTGCAGAAATCAAGCGGGAGGGTCTACGAGCAGTACTTC.

CDR3 sequence reads: CASSAQYNEQFF. The DNA for the CDR3 is TGCGCCAGCAGCGCACAGTACAATGAGCAGTTCTTC. V and J are TRBV5-1 and TRBJ2-1; unclear D gene. This CDR3 has 12 residues. Germline V gives CDR1 SGHRS, CDR2 YFSETQ. The V end was cut by 4 bases, the J end by 4 bases, with 6 bases between.

The chain carries TRBV2 and TRBJ2-5; 9 nucleotides match TRBD1. The DNA end lines up better with TRBJ2-7; the J call may be wrong. The CDR3 consists of 15 residues. Germline assignment: CDR1 SNHLY and CDR2 FYNNEI. CDR3 coding DNA: TGTGCCAGCAGCGAGTCAGGGACAGGGTACTACGAGCAGTACTTC. Amino acid sequence: CASSESGTGYYEQYF.